Listed below are T cell receptor beta chains from one sample, sequenced in a study of T cell responses to AZD1222 COVID-19 vaccine. The repertoire was sequenced with immunoSEQ multiplex PCR; TCRdb's copy has only in-frame clones and lacks some. The sample holds around 99,000 clones, roughly 90% seen once. The material sequenced was peripheral blood, taken on day 0 of AZD1222 vaccination. All receptors derive from an adult in good health. Both conserved end residues are part of each CDR3. The order of the fields is D gene, J gene, V gene, clone size, CDR3 protein, CDR3 DNA. The D gene is left open where the match is weak. A row's size may be missing; if present it is once, few, many or a size class.

.,TRBJ2-5,TRBV2,.,CASSPGGEGARETQYF,TGTGCCAGCAGCCCGGGAGGGGAGGGGGCCAGGGAGACCCAGTACTTC
.,TRBJ1-2,TRBV4-3,.,CASSQDRAGNGYTF,TGCGCCAGCAGCCAAGATCGGGCAGGGAATGGCTACACCTTC
.,TRBJ1-1,TRBV12-3/TRBV12-4,.,CASSPSLAEAFF,TGTGCCAGCAGTCCATCGCTGGCTGAAGCTTTCTTT
.,TRBJ2-7,TRBV5-4,.,CASSRTPARTTAYEQYF,TGTGCCAGCAGCCGTACCCCCGCTAGGACGACGGCCTACGAGCAGTACTTC
.,TRBJ2-2,TRBV5-1,.,CASSFQRQANTGELFF,TGCGCCAGCAGCTTTCAGAGACAGGCGAACACCGGGGAGCTGTTTTTT
TRBD1,TRBJ2-3,TRBV5-1,.,CASSPTGGIGTDTQYF,TGCGCCAGCAGCCCCACAGGGGGAATCGGCACAGATACGCAGTATTTT
.,TRBJ2-7,TRBV9,.,CASSASGTHSYEQYF,TGTGCCAGCAGCGCCAGCGGGACACACTCCTACGAGCAGTACTTC
TRBD1,TRBJ1-2,TRBV29-1,.,CSVGIGQGLRGYTF,TGCAGCGTTGGTATAGGACAGGGACTTCGTGGCTACACCTTC
.,TRBJ2-1,TRBV4-1,.,CASSHPVLGEVNEQFF,TGCGCCAGCAGCCATCCCGTTCTAGGGGAGGTCAATGAGCAGTTCTTC
.,TRBJ2-3,TRBV7-8,.,CASSPPEGDTQYF,TGTGCCAGCAGCCCGCCCGAAGGAGATACGCAGTATTTT
.,TRBJ1-3,TRBV9,.,CASSLTFWDTGNTIYF,TGTGCCAGCAGCCTCACGTTTTGGGACACGGGAAACACCATATATTTT
TRBD1,TRBJ2-1,TRBV7-8,once,CASSPPPNRDRVNNEQFF,TGTGCCAGCAGCCCACCTCCCAACCGGGACAGGGTAAACAATGAGCAGTTCTTC
.,TRBJ1-1,TRBV7-2,.,CASSLDRVNTEAFF,TGTGCCAGCAGCTTGGATAGGGTGAACACTGAAGCTTTCTTT
TRBD1,TRBJ1-3,TRBV2,.,CASSEDRVPTTYF,TGTGCCAGCAGTGAGGACAGGGTCCCGACAACGTATTTT
TRBD1,TRBJ1-5,TRBV13,.,CASSKGGAWDQPQHF,TGTGCCAGCAGCAAAGGGGGCGCCTGGGATCAGCCCCAGCATTTT
.,TRBJ2-6,TRBV5-1,few,CASSLSSGANVLTF,TGCGCCAGCAGCTTGAGCTCTGGGGCCAACGTCCTGACTTTC
.,TRBJ2-1,TRBV10-2,.,CASSEMGVEQFF,TGCGCCAGCAGTGAGATGGGGGTTGAGCAGTTCTTC
TRBD1,TRBJ2-7,TRBV24-1,.,CATRPENRGSLYEQYF,TGTGCCACCAGGCCCGAAAACAGGGGTTCTCTCTACGAGCAGTACTTC
.,TRBJ1-1,TRBV28,once,CASSLWSNTEAFF,TGTGCCAGCAGTTTATGGTCGAACACTGAAGCTTTCTTT
.,TRBJ1-2,TRBV19,.,CASSIYLGDGYTF,TGTGCCAGTAGTATATACCTAGGGGATGGCTACACCTTC
.,TRBJ1-5,TRBV3-1/TRBV3-2,.,CASSRAGVSQPQHF,TGTGCCAGCAGCCGGGCAGGGGTGAGTCAGCCCCAGCATTTT
.,TRBJ2-5,TRBV29-1,.,CSVVGAAAETQYF,TGCAGCGTCGTCGGGGCTGCCGCCGAGACCCAGTACTTC
TRBD1,TRBJ1-2,TRBV7-2,.,CASSLVGDRLNYGYTF,TGTGCCAGCAGCTTAGTAGGGGACAGACTTAACTATGGCTACACCTTC
.,TRBJ1-2,TRBV7-9,.,CASSLGQAGAGYTF,TGTGCCAGCAGCTTAGGGCAGGCAGGGGCTGGCTACACCTTC
.,TRBJ2-7,TRBV29-1,.,CSVEERLPGGEQYF,TGCAGCGTTGAGGAAAGACTCCCGGGTGGGGAGCAGTACTTC
TRBD2,TRBJ2-1,TRBV3-1/TRBV3-2,.,CASSQGGTDSYNEQFF,TGTGCCAGCAGCCAGGGGGGGACTGACTCCTACAATGAGCAGTTCTTC
.,TRBJ1-2,TRBV19,.,CASSPRPGTVYNYGYTF,TGTGCCAGTAGTCCACGGCCCGGCACCGTATATAACTATGGCTACACCTTC
TRBD1,TRBJ2-7,TRBV7-9,.,CASSPGFITGEEQYF,TGTGCCAGCAGCCCGGGGTTCATCACAGGGGAAGAGCAGTACTTC
.,TRBJ2-4,TRBV12-3/TRBV12-4,.,CASSYPGGQQYF,TGTGCCAGCAGCTACCCGGGGGGCCAGCAGTACTTC
.,TRBJ1-2,TRBV2,.,CASRVGPSYGYTF,TGTGCCAGCAGGGTGGGACCCAGCTATGGCTACACCTTC
TRBD2,TRBJ2-1,TRBV24-1,.,CATSDFGREERNEQFF,TGTGCCACCAGTGATTTCGGGCGGGAGGAAAGGAATGAGCAGTTCTTC
.,TRBJ1-2,TRBV29-1,.,CSVEGDTVVGGYTF,TGCAGCGTTGAGGGGGACACAGTAGTAGGAGGCTACACCTTC
.,TRBJ2-2,TRBV5-5,few,CASSLVRSPNGELFF,TGTGCCAGCAGCTTGGTTCGGAGTCCGAACGGGGAGCTGTTTTTT
.,TRBJ2-1,TRBV6-1,.,CASSVEGRRSYNEQFF,TGTGCCAGCAGTGTTGAGGGGAGACGATCTTACAATGAGCAGTTCTTC
.,TRBJ1-2,TRBV5-3,few,CARSPTEDGYTF,TGTGCCAGAAGCCCGACAGAGGATGGCTACACCTTC
TRBD1,TRBJ2-2,TRBV6-5,few,CASRLDRSNTGELFF,TGTGCCAGCAGGCTGGACAGGTCGAACACCGGGGAGCTGTTTTTT
.,TRBJ2-7,TRBV6-6,.,CASSYRGGYEQYF,TGTGCCAGCAGTTACAGGGGTGGCTACGAGCAGTACTTC
.,TRBJ2-3,TRBV29-1,.,CSVERDGDTQYF,TGCAGCGTTGAAAGGGATGGAGATACGCAGTATTTT
TRBD2,TRBJ2-3,TRBV27,few,CASSPGTSGGAFDTDTQYF,TGTGCCAGCAGTCCAGGGACTAGCGGGGGGGCATTTGACACAGATACGCAGTATTTT
TRBD1,TRBJ1-6,TRBV27,once,CASQGTGEQSPLHF,TGTGCCAGCCAAGGGACAGGGGAACAATCACCCCTCCACTTT
TRBD1,TRBJ1-4,TRBV5-4,.,CASSTHRGQTNEKLFF,TGTGCCAGCAGCACCCACAGGGGGCAAACTAATGAAAAACTGTTTTTT
.,TRBJ2-3,TRBV2,.,CASSAMRTDTQYF,TGTGCCAGCAGTGCAATGCGCACAGATACGCAGTATTTT
.,TRBJ1-2,TRBV6-6,.,CASSYTPTGTYGYTF,TGTGCCAGCAGTTACACACCCACAGGAACCTATGGCTACACCTTC
.,TRBJ1-1,TRBV4-1,.,CASSSEALIEAFF,TGCGCCAGCAGCTCAGAGGCCCTGATAGAAGCTTTCTTT
.,TRBJ2-3,TRBV6-5,.,CASSKGSLTDTQYF,TGTGCCAGCAGCAAAGGTTCCCTCACAGATACGCAGTATTTT
TRBD1,TRBJ1-1,TRBV18,.,CASSPQGADTEAFF,TGTGCCAGCTCACCTCAGGGGGCCGACACTGAAGCTTTCTTT
TRBD2,TRBJ2-3,TRBV5-1,.,CASSAGLAGGQDTQYF,TGCGCCAGCAGCGCGGGACTAGCGGGGGGACAAGATACGCAGTATTTT
.,TRBJ1-1,TRBV5-1,once,CASSLGIRRSTEAFF,TGCGCCAGCAGCTTGGGGATTCGAAGGTCCACTGAAGCTTTCTTT
.,TRBJ2-5,TRBV7-8,.,CASKTDLNQETQYF,TGTGCCAGCAAGACGGACCTAAACCAAGAGACCCAGTACTTC